These 32 T cell receptor beta chains were all obtained from the same sample, sequenced in a study of Ad26.COV2.S vaccination and SARS-CoV-2 variants. Treatment: about 20 received Ad26.COV2.S at low or high dose, single or two shots; 5 received placebo; per-sample allocation not given. All samples were drawn on day 63, counting from the first vaccine or placebo injection. The method was immunoSEQ multiplex PCR; TCRdb's version includes in-frame clones alone and lacks a portion of them. The sample yields about 280,000 clones, over 75% seen once. The sequenced sample was peripheral blood, obtained in a trial of Ad26.COV2.S vaccine versus placebo. These receptors all come from a person aged 18 to 59 who received the Ad26.COV2.S COVID-19 vaccine or a placebo.

This clone has only one observation. This rearrangement joins TRBV6-1 to TRBJ1-5, with D uncertain. V lost 3 bases and J lost 2, with 14 bases in between. The CDR3 runs to 16 residues. The germline V gene has CDR1 MNHNS and CDR2 SASEGT. Written as DNA, the CDR3 is TGTGCCAGCAGTGACCCTTCTGGGTTCGGCAATCAGCCCCAGCATTTT. Translation gives CASSDPSGFGNQPQHF.

The genes are TRBV11-2 and TRBJ2-5; D may match TRBD1 or TRBD2 (5 bases each). V gave up 5 bases and J gave up 4 bases, with 11 bases separating them. Germline-derived CDR1 and CDR2 are SGHAT and FQNNGV. The CDR3 length is 13 residues. CDR3 in DNA: TGTGCCAGCAGCCGTACTAGGGGAGAGACCCAGTACTTC. Translated, it gives CASSRTRGETQYF.

This chain links TRBV3-1 (or the pseudogene TRBV3-2) with TRBJ1-6; 8 bases agree with TRBD1. J lost 5 bases, V lost 3 bases, and 3 bases had no gene match. The CDR3 totals 15 residues. The germline CDR1 and CDR2 sequences are LGHDT and YNNKEL (reference sequence). The chain's CDR3 is CASSHRGLDNSPLHF. In nucleotides, the CDR3 is TGTGCCAGCAGCCACAGGGGGCTGGATAATTCACCCCTCCACTTT.

The chain carries TRBV6-1 and TRBJ1-2, with 7 bases identical to TRBD1. The CDR3 totals 14 residues. CDR1 and CDR2 from the germline V gene are MNHNS and SASEGT. Losses at the gene ends were 2 bases for V and 4 bases for J; bases not matched to a gene: 4. CDR3 sequence reads: CASSEMGQSYGYTF. CDR3 DNA sequence: TGTGCCAGCAGTGAAATGGGACAGAGCTATGGCTACACCTTC.

This clone has only one observation. This chain links TRBV4-1 with TRBJ1-2, with no clear D. Germline values: CDR1 MGHRA, CDR2 YSYEKL. This CDR3 is built from 17 residues. Trimming shortened V by 0 bases and J by 4 bases, and 18 bases separated the two germline ends. CDR3 nucleotide sequence: TGCGCCAGCAGCCAAGATCCCGCCGACGGGTCAATCTATGGCTACACCTTC. Translating it yields CASSQDPADGSIYGYTF.

The rearrangement links TRBV11-2 to TRBJ1-1; D is ambiguous. V was pared by 3 bases and J by 13 bases, with 18 bases between. CDR1 is SGHAT, CDR2 FQNNGV, per germline. This CDR3 region has 13 residues. The CDR3 protein is CASSLMSPQDGFF. CDR3 DNA sequence: TGTGCCAGCAGCTTGATGAGTCCCCAGGATGGTTTCTTT.

The genes are TRBV9 and TRBJ2-2; 11 bases fit TRBD2. Germline values: CDR1 SGDLS, CDR2 YYNGEE. The CDR3 runs 14 residues. V shed 6 bases, J shed 6 bases, and the junction held 4 bases outside the gene matches. CDR3 bases: TGTGCCAGCACAACTAGCGGGAGTTCCGGGGAGCTGTTTTTT. This translates into CASTTSGSSGELFF.

This clone was seen just once. The CDR3 coding sequence is TGCGCCAGCAGCCAAGATTTCGGGACTAGCGGGGAGTCGACGCAGTTCTTC. It translates to CASSQDFGTSGESTQFF. V gene TRBV4-1 combines with J gene TRBJ2-1, with 13 bases aligning to TRBD2. J lost 12 bases, V lost 0 bases, and 11 bases had no gene match. The germline V gene encodes CDR1 MGHRA and CDR2 YSYEKL. The CDR3 extends over 17 amino acids.

This chain joins TRBV5-1 and TRBJ2-7; D ambiguous. The CDR3 contains 14 residues. Trimming took off 0 bases at V and 2 bases at J, with 9 bases between the two ends. Germline CDR1 SGHRS, CDR2 YFSETQ. The CDR3 loop reads CASSLDSSTYEQYF. The CDR3, as DNA: TGCGCCAGCAGCTTGGATAGTTCGACCTACGAGCAGTACTTC.

The chain uses TRBV5-1 and TRBJ1-4; D remains unclear. This CDR3 region has 14 residues. Germline values: CDR1 SGHRS, CDR2 YFSETQ. The ends were cut back, 0 bases at V and 5 bases at J, with 8 bases in the middle. The CDR3 region is CASSLEGLNEKLFF. The CDR3 nucleotides read TGCGCCAGCAGCTTGGAAGGGCTGAATGAAAAACTGTTTTTT.

This rearrangement joins TRBV7-3 to TRBJ2-1; 13 positions match TRBD2. Germline V lookup: CDR1 SGHTA, CDR2 FQGTGA. The CDR3 sequence is 18 residues long. The V segment lost 5 bases and the J segment 2 bases; nucleotides outside the gene matches: 9. For the CDR3, the DNA is TGTGCCAGCAGCCCAGGACTAGCGGGGGCACCGGCCTACAATGAGCAGTTCTTC. Translated: CASSPGLAGAPAYNEQFF.

The chain links TRBV24-1 to TRBJ2-3, with D possibly matching TRBD1 (7 bases). With 5 bases removed from V and 2 bases from J, the gap between germline ends came to 10 bases. The CDR3 totals 14 residues. Per germline, CDR1 KGHDR and CDR2 SFDVKD. CDR3 bases: TGTGCCACCAGTGGCAGGGGGGTCACAGATACGCAGTATTTT. Its protein product is CATSGRGVTDTQYF.

This clone came up a few times. The V call is TRBV5-5, the J call TRBJ1-5, with a weak D call TRBD1 (5 bases). Germline V gene lookup returns CDR1 SGHKS and CDR2 YYEKEE (reference sequence). The CDR3 loop spans 13 amino acids. The germline V and J ends were trimmed by 0 bases and 5 bases, with 6 bases remaining between them. CDR3 protein: CASSLGGDQPQHF. CDR3 nucleotides: TGTGCCAGCAGCTTGGGAGGGGATCAGCCCCAGCATTTT.

The chain employs TRBV30 and TRBJ1-5; a weak D match, TRBD1 (5 bases). This CDR3 contains 15 residues. Trimming removed 2 bases from V and 4 bases from J, with 15 bases in between. Germline V gene sequence: CDR1 GTSNPN, CDR2 SVGIG (reference sequence). The CDR3 protein is CAWSPGYGGNQPQHF. The CDR3 coding sequence is TGTGCCTGGAGTCCCGGATATGGGGGGAATCAGCCCCAGCATTTT. The full variable domain, in which reference TRBV30 and TRBJ1-5 provide the parts outside the CDR3, is SQTIHQWPATLVQPVGSPLSLECTVEGTSNPNLYWYRQAAGRGLQLLFYSVGIGQISSEVPQNLSASRPQDRQFILSSKKLLLSDSGFYLCAWSPGYGGNQPQHFGDGTRLSIL.

The chain has TRBV6-5 and TRBJ1-1; tentatively, D is TRBD1 (5 bases). Trimming left V 0 bases short and J 3 bases short, with 11 bases between. This CDR3 has 15 residues. Germline V lookup: CDR1 MNHEY, CDR2 SVGAGI. The chain's CDR3 is CASSYSLRVDTEAFF. The CDR3 DNA reads as TGTGCCAGCAGTTACTCGCTCAGGGTGGACACTGAAGCTTTCTTT.

Turning to this clone: The same CDR3 also results from other DNA sequences found in this sample. This chain links TRBV15 with TRBJ1-6; a weak D match, TRBD1 (5 bases). The V and J ends lost 2 bases and 3 bases respectively, with 5 bases between them. The CDR3 loop spans 14 amino acids. CDR1 and CDR2 from the germline V gene are LNHNV and YYDKDF (reference sequence). CDR3 in DNA: TGTGCCACCAGCAGACAGGGCTATAATTCACCCCTCCACTTT. It encodes CATSRQGYNSPLHF. Variable domain in full (rest from reference TRBV15 and TRBJ1-6): DAMVIQNPRYQVTQFGKPVTLSCSQTLNHNVMYWYQQKSSQAPKLLFHYYDKDFNNEADTPDNFQSRRPNTSFCFLDIRSPGLGDTAMYLCATSRQGYNSPLHFGNGTRLTVT.

This chain's CDR3 is CASSTNRGADEKLFF. The CDR3 DNA reads as TGTGCCAGCTCAACGAATCGGGGGGCGGATGAAAAACTGTTTTTT. The chain is built from TRBV18 and TRBJ1-4; D is possibly TRBD1 (6 bases). The CDR3 has 15 residues. The V gene lost 5 bases and the J gene lost 6 bases, with 16 bases spanning the gap. The germline CDR1 and CDR2 sequences are KGHSH and LQKENI.

The table lists this clone with a few counts. The chain recombines TRBV4-2 with TRBJ1-2; D not resolved. CDR1 is LGHNA, CDR2 YNFKEQ, per germline. V was cut by 8 bases and J by 5 bases, with 18 bases left in between. The CDR3 length is 14 residues. CDR3 region: CASAEGLGAYGYTF. The CDR3, as DNA: TGTGCCAGCGCCGAAGGCCTCGGCGCTTATGGCTACACCTTC.

This chain links TRBV11-2 with TRBJ1-2; tentative D call: TRBD1 (5 bases). The CDR3 has 13 amino acids. CDR1 is SGHAT and CDR2 is FQNNGV in the germline V gene. V was cut by 3 bases and J by 2 bases, with 7 bases left in between. In nucleotides, the CDR3 is TGTGCCAGCAGCTTGGGACGGAACTATGGCTACACCTTC. The encoded protein is CASSLGRNYGYTF.

V and J are TRBV5-5 and TRBJ2-2; D gene uncertain. Per germline, CDR1 SGHKS and CDR2 YYEKEE (reference sequence). The CDR3 totals 15 residues. V was cut by 3 bases and J by 4 bases, with 13 bases left in between. CDR3 loop: CASSSDARGTGELFF. CDR3 DNA: TGTGCCAGCAGCTCAGACGCCCGTGGCACCGGGGAGCTGTTTTTT. Filled out from reference TRBV5-5 and TRBJ2-2, the complete variable domain reads DAGVTQSPTHLIKTRGQQVTLRCSPISGHKSVSWYQQVLGQGPQFIFQYYEKEERGRGNFPDRFSARQFPNYSSELNVNALLLGDSALYLCASSSDARGTGELFFGEGSRLTVL.

The chain uses TRBV3-1 (or the pseudogene TRBV3-2) and TRBJ1-2, with 7 positions matching TRBD1. In germline, CDR1 is LGHDT, CDR2 YNNKEL (reference sequence). V lost 0 bases, J lost 3 bases, and 4 bases stayed unmatched. This CDR3 contains 15 residues. CDR3 residues: CASSQEGQNYYGYTF. Here the CDR3 DNA reads TGTGCCAGCAGCCAAGAGGGACAGAACTACTATGGCTACACCTTC.

This clone occurred once. J is TRBJ2-1 and V is TRBV7-2; 8 nucleotides align to TRBD2. This CDR3 is 16 amino acids long. J was trimmed by 0 bases and V by 5 bases; bases with no gene match: 6. Germline CDR1 is SGHTA and CDR2 is FQGNSA. The CDR3 is CASSPTSGSSYNEQFF. CDR3 nucleotides: TGTGCCAGCAGCCCAACTAGCGGAAGCTCCTACAATGAGCAGTTCTTC.

The chain combines TRBV7-2 with TRBJ1-2, with D unclear. CDR3 length: 15 residues. Germline V lookup: CDR1 SGHTA, CDR2 FQGNSA. Trimming cost V 5 bases and J 2 bases, with 15 bases left between them. The CDR3 is CASSPPPARNYGYTF. The CDR3 bases are TGTGCCAGCAGCCCCCCGCCAGCCAGAAACTATGGCTACACCTTC.

The DNA of the CDR3 is TGTGCCAGCAGCCAAGGAAACAACTACGAGCAGTACTTC. Encoded protein: CASSQGNNYEQYF. J is TRBJ2-7 and V is TRBV4-2; D is unresolved. Germline lookup yields CDR1 LGHNA and CDR2 YNFKEQ. The CDR3 sequence is 13 residues long. The V end was cut by 1 base, the J end by 3 bases, with 7 bases between.

This clone was seen a single time. V and J are TRBV7-9 and TRBJ1-2; D call uncertain. The ends were cut back, 5 bases at V and 0 bases at J, with 7 bases in the middle. Germline V lookup: CDR1 SEHNR, CDR2 FQNEAQ (reference sequence). The CDR3 length is 13 residues. CDR3 sequence: CASSQVPNYGYTF. The CDR3 DNA reads as TGTGCCAGCAGCCAGGTCCCTAACTATGGCTACACCTTC.

The rearrangement uses TRBV11-1 and TRBJ1-4; D remains ambiguous. This CDR3 spans 13 amino acids. The V gene's germline CDR1 is SGHAT and CDR2 FQDESV (reference sequence). V gave up 5 bases and J gave up 8 bases, with 12 bases separating them. CDR3 sequence: CASSQTVIEKLFF. CDR3 in DNA: TGTGCCAGCAGCCAAACGGTCATAGAAAAACTGTTTTTT.

The chain has TRBV19 and TRBJ1-5, with D uncertain. From germline, CDR1 is LNHDA and CDR2 SQIVND (reference sequence). V lost 6 bases, J lost 2 bases, and 14 bases lay in between. This CDR3 is 15 amino acids long. CDR3 amino acids: CASRAGLGGNQPQHF. The DNA for the CDR3 is TGTGCCAGTAGAGCTGGACTTGGGGGCAATCAGCCCCAGCATTTT.

The gene calls are TRBV4-1 and TRBJ2-3, with 7 nucleotides matching TRBD1. V lost 4 bases and J lost 10; bases outside the gene matches: 8. The CDR3 contains 13 residues. Germline assignment: CDR1 MGHRA and CDR2 YSYEKL. The CDR3 sequence: CASSRLTGEAQYF. The CDR3 bases are TGCGCCAGCAGCCGACTTACAGGGGAAGCGCAGTATTTT.

The chain has TRBV7-9 and TRBJ2-7, with 9 bases matching TRBD2. The CDR3 is made up of 17 amino acids. CDR1 and CDR2 from the germline V gene are SEHNR and FQNEAQ (reference sequence). V shed 3 bases and J 7 bases; nucleotides not matched to a gene: 16. CDR3 protein: CASSFHGSSGILGEQYF. The CDR3 DNA sequence: TGTGCCAGCAGCTTCCATGGGTCTAGCGGGATCTTGGGGGAGCAGTACTTC.

The V call is TRBV7-8, the J call TRBJ2-7; perhaps TRBD1 as D (6 bases). This CDR3 spans 14 amino acids. The germline V gene encodes CDR1 SGHVS and CDR2 FQNEAQ. Trimming stripped 1 base from V and 4 bases from J, with 11 bases between. The CDR3 nucleotides are TGTGCCAGCAGCTTAGTACAGGGTCCTTACGAGCAGTACTTC. The encoded protein is CASSLVQGPYEQYF.

The CDR3 loop is CASSAGTGDEQYF. For the CDR3, the DNA is TGTGCCAGCAGCGCCGGGACAGGGGACGAGCAGTACTTC. The genes are TRBV9 and TRBJ2-7, with 10 bases lining up with TRBD1. The CDR3 sequence is 13 residues long. Germline V lookup: CDR1 SGDLS, CDR2 YYNGEE. The J segment lost 5 bases and the V segment lost 3 bases, leaving 2 bases of the junction unmatched.

This clone came up a few times. The chain has TRBV27 and TRBJ2-5; D is unclear. The germline CDR1 and CDR2 sequences are MNHEY and SMNVEV (reference sequence). V dropped 4 bases and J dropped 1 base, with 1 base sitting between them. The length of the CDR3 is 11 residues. CDR3 bases: TGTGCCAGCAGTTCCCAAGAGACCCAGTACTTC. Amino acid sequence: CASSSQETQYF.